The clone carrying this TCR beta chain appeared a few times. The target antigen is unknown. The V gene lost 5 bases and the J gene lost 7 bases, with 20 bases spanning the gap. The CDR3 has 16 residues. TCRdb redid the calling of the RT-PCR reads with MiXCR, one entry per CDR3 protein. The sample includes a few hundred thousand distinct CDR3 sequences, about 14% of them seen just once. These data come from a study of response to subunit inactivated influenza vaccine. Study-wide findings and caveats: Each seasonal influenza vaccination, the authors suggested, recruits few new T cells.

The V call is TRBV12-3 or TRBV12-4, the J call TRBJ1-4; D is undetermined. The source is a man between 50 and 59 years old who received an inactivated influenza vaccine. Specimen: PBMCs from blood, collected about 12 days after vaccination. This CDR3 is CASSLGPSTPSEKLFF. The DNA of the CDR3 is TGTGCCAGCAGTCTCGGACCCTCCACGCCTAGTGAAAAACTGTTTTTT.